The clone carrying this T cell receptor beta chain was seen at least ten times. Unique molecular identifiers were incorporated during preparation of the TCRbeta library. TCRdb ran MiXCR on the PCR reads and lists one entry per CDR3 protein. The data show 350,000 to 400,000 distinct CDR3 sequences, with approximately 20% seen just once and about 3.8% held by the top ten. From germline, CDR1 is SQVTM and CDR2 ANQGSEA. Between the trimmed V and J ends, which lost 2 bases and 3 bases, there was a span of 14 bases. CDR3 length: 14 amino acids. This sample stems from a study of T-cell reconstitution after alpha-beta-depleted transplantation in children.

This sequence was found in a human donor who donated a stem cell graft to a child with acute myeloid leukemia. This chain uses TRBV29-1 with TRBJ2-7; D is uncertain. The sample consisted of PBMCs from the stem cell graft donor, taken from the stem cell graft. Here the CDR3 reads CSVELDGQHYEQYF. CDR3 sequence (DNA): TGCAGCGTTGAACTGGATGGTCAACACTACGAGCAGTACTTC.